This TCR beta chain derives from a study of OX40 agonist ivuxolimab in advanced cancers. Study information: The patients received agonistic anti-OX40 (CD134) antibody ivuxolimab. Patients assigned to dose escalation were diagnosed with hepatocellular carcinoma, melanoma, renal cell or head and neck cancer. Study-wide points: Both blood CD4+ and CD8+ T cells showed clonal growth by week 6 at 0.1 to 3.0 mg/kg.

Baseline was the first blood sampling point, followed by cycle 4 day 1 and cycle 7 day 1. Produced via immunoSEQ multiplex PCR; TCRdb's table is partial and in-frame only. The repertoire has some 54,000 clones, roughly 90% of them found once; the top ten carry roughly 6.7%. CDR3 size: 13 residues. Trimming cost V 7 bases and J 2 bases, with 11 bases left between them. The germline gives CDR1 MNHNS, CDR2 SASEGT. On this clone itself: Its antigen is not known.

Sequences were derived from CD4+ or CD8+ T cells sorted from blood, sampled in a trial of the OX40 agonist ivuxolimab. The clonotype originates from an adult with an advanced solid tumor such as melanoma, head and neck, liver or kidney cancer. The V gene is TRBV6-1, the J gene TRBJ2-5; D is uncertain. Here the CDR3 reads CASNPTQQETQYF. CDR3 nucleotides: TGTGCCAGCAACCCGACACAGCAAGAGACCCAGTACTTC.